Below are 25 T cell receptor beta chains sequenced from a single sample in a study of vaccination and CD4 T cells after COVID-19. Treatment: approximately nine-day PBMC culture with coronavirus spike peptide pools or control peptides (ViraFEST assay). Scientists ran DNA taken from cultured CD4+ T cells through the Oncomine TCR Beta short-read assay for sequencing. MiXCR was run by TCRdb on the PCR reads, yielding one entry per CDR3 protein. This table holds about 21,000 distinct CDR3 sequences, 40% to 50% found once. Their antigens are not known. Material for sequencing was CD4+ T cells from blood, cultured in vitro. All receptors derive from a human donor who had recovered from COVID-19.

This chain connects TRBV10-3 to TRBJ2-1; 7 bases line up with TRBD2. Germline V gives CDR1 ENHRY, CDR2 SYGVKD. With 0 bases clipped from V and 11 bases from J, the junction kept 4 bases outside the gene matches. CDR3 size: 13 residues. CDR3 protein: CAISESGGGKQFF. CDR3 in DNA: TGTGCCATCAGTGAGTCGGGGGGGGGAAAGCAGTTCTTC.

This chain links TRBV5-4 with TRBJ2-5; D might be TRBD1 or TRBD2, each matching 5 bases. Germline V gene data show CDR1 as SGHNT and CDR2 as YYREEE (reference sequence). CDR3 length: 13 amino acids. The V and J ends lost 4 bases and 3 bases respectively, with 10 bases between them. The CDR3 nucleotides are TGTGCCAGCAGCCCGGGGCTAGAAGAGACCCAGTACTTC. Its translation is CASSPGLEETQYF.

This chain links TRBV10-3 with TRBJ2-1; perhaps TRBD2 as D (5 bases). Germline V lookup: CDR1 ENHRY, CDR2 SYGVKD. Trimming took off 3 bases at V and 8 bases at J, with 11 bases between the two ends. CDR3 size: 13 residues. The CDR3 DNA follows: TGTGCCATCAGTGATGGACTGGGAGATGAGCAGTTCTTC. It is translated as CAISDGLGDEQFF.

The genes are TRBV30 and TRBJ2-1; weak D call: TRBD1 (6 bases). Deletions cut 5 bases from V and 12 bases from J, with 11 bases between. The CDR3 length is 10 residues. Germline-derived CDR1 and CDR2 are GTSNPN and SVGIG (reference sequence). The CDR3 region is CAWGYRAQFF. DNA of the CDR3: TGTGCCTGGGGGTACAGGGCGCAGTTCTTC.

This clonotype showed up just once. The chain employs TRBV5-1 and TRBJ1-1; D is undetermined. With 4 bases removed from V and 8 bases from J, the gap between germline ends came to 21 bases. CDR1 is SGHRS and CDR2 is YFSETQ in the germline V gene. The CDR3 consists of 15 residues. CDR3 nucleotides: TGCGCCAGCAGCCGCCTTTTAGACACCAATTCGGAAGCTTTCTTT. This translates into CASSRLLDTNSEAFF.

The chain recombines TRBV7-8 with TRBJ1-1, with TRBD1 as a possible D gene (5 bases). The germline V gene encodes CDR1 SGHVS and CDR2 FQNEAQ. The CDR3 covers 16 residues. V was trimmed by 5 bases and J by 3 bases, leaving 19 bases between them. The CDR3 DNA reads as TGTGCCAGCAGCCCTTTACCGGGACTGCAATACACTGAAGCTTTCTTT. Translation: CASSPLPGLQYTEAFF.

This chain connects TRBV28 to TRBJ1-2; no clear D. Germline V lookup: CDR1 MDHEN, CDR2 SYDVKM. Trimming removed 7 bases at V and 0 bases at J, with 15 bases between. The CDR3 runs to 15 residues. CDR3 DNA sequence: TGTGCCAGCACCCAGAGGAGCCATTCTAACTATGGCTACACCTTC. Translation gives CASTQRSHSNYGYTF.

This clonotype was counted once. The CDR3 loop reads CASSLTGSTEAFF. The CDR3 DNA follows: TGTGCCAGCAGTCTTACAGGGTCCACTGAAGCTTTCTTT. The rearrangement links TRBV6-1 to TRBJ1-1, with D perhaps TRBD1 (6 bases). Germline loops: CDR1 MNHNS, CDR2 SASEGT. Trimming removed 5 bases from V and 4 bases from J, with 11 bases in between. The CDR3 has 13 residues.

This clonotype appeared once. This rearrangement joins TRBV6-1 to TRBJ2-3, with unresolved D. Trimming left V 8 bases short and J 7 bases short, with 16 bases between. The CDR3 runs to 13 residues. Germline V gene data show CDR1 as MNHNS and CDR2 as SASEGT. The CDR3 sequence is CASETPLENTQYF. The CDR3 DNA reads TGTGCCAGCGAGACTCCCCTAGAGAATACGCAGTATTTT.

The chain employs TRBV20-1 and TRBJ1-5; tentatively, D is TRBD1 (5 bases). V was pared by 5 bases and J by 1 base, with 6 bases between. Germline CDR1 and CDR2: DFQATT and SNEGSKA (reference sequence). This CDR3 comprises 12 residues. The CDR3 DNA reads as TGCAGTGCTGGGGACAGCAATCAGCCCCAGCATTTT. As protein: CSAGDSNQPQHF.

V is TRBV6-1 and J is TRBJ2-7, with 7 bases fitting TRBD2. This CDR3 spans 13 amino acids. Unmatched junction bases numbered 6, after V lost 8 bases and J lost 2 bases. In germline, CDR1 is MNHNS, CDR2 SASEGT. In DNA form, the CDR3 reads TGTGCCAGCGGTGGGCTAGCGGCCTACGAGCAGTACTTC. This encodes CASGGLAAYEQYF.

This chain joins TRBV28 and TRBJ1-1, with a tentative D call TRBD1 (5 bases). This CDR3 region has 16 residues. Germline lookup yields CDR1 MDHEN and CDR2 SYDVKM. V gave up 5 bases and J gave up 5 bases, with 21 bases separating them. CDR3 sequence reads: CASSPRGEARETEAFF. CDR3 nucleotides: TGTGCCAGCAGTCCCCGGGGGGAGGCGAGGGAGACTGAAGCTTTCTTT.

The CDR3 loop reads CATSASVGMNTEAFF. For the CDR3, the DNA is TGTGCCACCAGCGCGTCGGTGGGGATGAACACTGAAGCTTTCTTT. The chain links TRBV15 to TRBJ1-1; D is undetermined. Germline V lookup: CDR1 LNHNV, CDR2 YYDKDF (reference sequence). The CDR3 has 15 residues. V was pared by 5 bases and J by 0 bases, with 13 bases between.

This clonotype came up a few times. The V gene is TRBV6-5, the J gene TRBJ1-1; 8 positions agree with TRBD1. The CDR3 loop spans 16 amino acids. CDR1 is MNHEY and CDR2 is SVGAGI in the germline V gene. V lost 0 bases, J lost 3 bases, and 6 bases stayed unmatched. The CDR3 spells CASSYSTGGGDTEAFF. DNA for the CDR3: TGTGCCAGCAGTTACTCCACAGGGGGAGGGGACACTGAAGCTTTCTTT.

There are a few counts of this clonotype. The chain has TRBV7-3 and TRBJ2-2; D is undetermined. The germline gives CDR1 SGHTA, CDR2 FQGTGA. V shed 5 bases and J shed 3 bases, with 7 bases lying between them. The CDR3 loop spans 13 amino acids. CDR3 nucleotides: TGTGCCAGCAGCCCCCAGGACACCGGGGAGCTGTTTTTT. Translating gives CASSPQDTGELFF.

The chain recombines TRBV14 with TRBJ1-5; D is perhaps TRBD1 (5 bases). V was trimmed by 5 bases and J by 2 bases, leaving 22 bases between them. The CDR3 loop spans 18 amino acids. The germline V gene has CDR1 SGHDN and CDR2 FVKESK. The DNA for the CDR3 is TGTGCCAGCAGCACCCGGGGGGGAGGTTCCAGGGGCAATCAGCCCCAGCATTTT. Protein sequence: CASSTRGGGSRGNQPQHF.

This clonotype was counted between two and nine times. The chain recombines TRBV2 with TRBJ2-5; D gene uncertain. CDR1 is SNHLY and CDR2 is FYNNEI in the germline V gene. The ends were cut back, 6 bases at V and 0 bases at J, with 11 bases in the middle. This CDR3 spans 14 amino acids. The CDR3 loop reads CASSKTVYQETQYF. CDR3 sequence (DNA): TGTGCCAGCAGCAAGACGGTGTACCAAGAGACCCAGTACTTC.

This clonotype was detected only a few times. V usage is TRBV6-1 and J usage is TRBJ1-1, with TRBD1 as a possible D gene (5 bases). Trimming stripped 5 bases from V and 3 bases from J, with 19 bases between. CDR3 size: 16 residues. Germline V lookup: CDR1 MNHNS, CDR2 SASEGT. Here the CDR3 reads CASSQVTGRGDTEAFF. The CDR3 nucleotides read TGTGCCAGCAGTCAGGTAACGGGCCGAGGGGACACTGAAGCTTTCTTT.

This clonotype occurred once. The chain carries TRBV7-9 and TRBJ2-5, with 7 bases fitting TRBD2. V dropped 6 bases and J dropped 5; count of bases not matched to a gene: 9. The V gene's germline CDR1 is SEHNR and CDR2 FQNEAQ (reference sequence). This CDR3 spans 14 amino acids. The CDR3 here is CASSVAGPVETQYF. The CDR3 DNA sequence: TGTGCCAGCAGTGTAGCGGGCCCTGTTGAGACCCAGTACTTC. The whole variable domain, remainder taken from reference TRBV7-9 and TRBJ2-5, is DTGVSQNPRHKITKRGQNVTFRCDPISEHNRLYWYRQTLGQGPEFLTYFQNEAQLEKSRLLSDRFSAERPKGSFSTLEIQRTEQGDSAMYLCASSVAGPVETQYFGPGTRLLVL.

CDR3 region: CASVSGKAGTTEAFF. For the CDR3, the DNA is TGTGCCAGCGTTTCTGGAAAGGCAGGGACCACTGAAGCTTTCTTT. J is TRBJ1-1 and V is TRBV2; D is perhaps TRBD1 (5 bases). Trimming took 8 bases from V and 4 from J, leaving 20 bases between them. This CDR3 contains 15 residues. Germline values: CDR1 SNHLY, CDR2 FYNNEI.

The gene calls are TRBV20-1 and TRBJ1-5; the D gene is possibly TRBD1 (6 bases). V lost 1 base and J lost 6, with 13 bases in between. CDR1 and CDR2 (germline): DFQATT, SNEGSKA (reference sequence). There are 14 residues in the CDR3. CDR3 DNA sequence: TGCAGTGCTAGAGGGGTACAGGGCATTCAGCCCCAGCATTTT. Translation gives CSARGVQGIQPQHF.

This clonotype is medium-sized by share. The rearrangement links TRBV21-1 to TRBJ1-2; the table assigns TRBD1, which was not confirmed against the DNA. TRBV21-1 is listed as a pseudogene. The CDR3 is 14 amino acids. In DNA form, the CDR3 reads TGTGCCAGCAGCAAAGGTTGCAGGGGAAATGGCTACACCTTC. This sequence encodes CASSKGCRGNGYTF.

This clonotype turned up a few times. The chain uses TRBV6-5 and TRBJ1-1; D is unclear. CDR1 is MNHEY, CDR2 SVGAGI, per germline. V was cut by 2 bases and J by 2 bases, with 9 bases left in between. The CDR3 is made up of 14 amino acids. The CDR3 DNA is TGTGCCAGCAGTTACCCAGTTACAAACACTGAAGCTTTCTTT. This encodes CASSYPVTNTEAFF.

The chain has TRBV20-1 and TRBJ2-1; TRBD2 aligns across 12 bases. V was pared by 6 bases and J by 3 bases, with 9 bases of the junction left unmatched. The CDR3 is 16 residues long. Germline values: CDR1 DFQATT, CDR2 SNEGSKA (reference sequence). The CDR3 reads CSAPGPTSGSYNEQFF. In DNA form, the CDR3 reads TGCAGTGCCCCTGGGCCGACTAGCGGGAGCTACAATGAGCAGTTCTTC.

CDR3 protein: CASSSGTGVGAFF. CDR3 nucleotide sequence: TGTGCCAGCAGCTCCGGGACAGGGGTTGGAGCTTTCTTT. The chain is built from TRBV6-1 and TRBJ1-1, with 10 bases fitting TRBD1. The CDR3 length is 13 residues. V lost 6 bases to trimming and J lost 10 bases; unmatched junction nucleotides: 8. Germline assignment: CDR1 MNHNS and CDR2 SASEGT.